This T cell receptor (beta chain) was recovered during a study of cytomegalovirus exposure and HLA in healthy donors. The PCR had 60 Vbeta and 13 Jbeta primers. Repertoires were generated with immunoSEQ multiplex PCR, while TCRdb's copy carries only in-frame clones and drops some. This table holds some 150,000 clones, 75% to 80% found once. This CDR3 is 15 amino acids long. V was cut by 4 bases and J by 0 bases, with 12 bases left in between. Germline V CDR1 and CDR2: LNHDA, SQIVND (reference sequence). The chain employs TRBV19 and TRBJ1-1; a weak D match, TRBD1 (5 bases). The source of this sequence is a man in his late teens or twenties in good health and CMV-seronegative. Sequencing was done on a sample of PBMCs. CDR3 protein: CASSSDRDLNTEAFF. DNA for the CDR3: TGTGCCAGTAGTAGTGACAGAGACCTGAACACTGAAGCTTTCTTT.